A single sample is the source of the 26 T cell receptor beta chains below, sequenced in a study of blood T cell repertoires in COVID-19. Assay used: immunoSEQ multiplex PCR; TCRdb lists only in-frame clones, some missing. The sample carries fewer than 200,000 clones, around 79% recorded once. The source material was PBMCs or T cells enriched from blood (not recorded which). The source is a woman between 65 and 79 years old in a cohort exposed to, infected with or recovered from COVID-19 (not recorded which).

The chain links TRBV7-9 to TRBJ2-1; 7 bases map to TRBD2. The trim removed 5 bases at V and 0 bases at J, leaving 13 bases unmatched. Germline lookup yields CDR1 SEHNR and CDR2 FQNEAQ (reference sequence). This CDR3 comprises 18 residues. The CDR3 sequence: CASSQRTRGRGSYNEQFF. The CDR3 region has the DNA TGTGCCAGCAGCCAACGGACTAGGGGACGGGGCTCCTACAATGAGCAGTTCTTC.

This clone was found a few times. The chain's CDR3 is CASSPGGYSPLHF. CDR3 DNA sequence: TGTGCCAGCTCACCAGGGGGGTATTCACCCCTCCACTTT. The chain couples TRBV18 to TRBJ1-6; the D gene is possibly TRBD1 (5 bases). This CDR3 is built from 13 residues. Trimming pared 2 bases from V and 8 bases from J, leaving 7 bases between. The V gene's germline CDR1 is KGHSH and CDR2 LQKENI.

The chain is built from TRBV6-5 and TRBJ2-1, with 13 bases aligning to TRBD2. The ends lost 6 bases at V and 9 bases at J; junction bases unmatched: 5. Germline V gene data show CDR1 as MNHEY and CDR2 as SVGAGI. The length of the CDR3 is 14 residues. CDR3 in amino acids: CASRRGLAGTEQFF. Here the CDR3 DNA reads TGTGCCAGCAGACGGGGACTAGCGGGAACTGAGCAGTTCTTC.

In its sample, this clone was seen once. The CDR3 DNA reads as TGTGCCAGCTCACCTCGGGACACTGAAGCTTTCTTT. It yields the protein CASSPRDTEAFF. The chain is built from TRBV18 and TRBJ1-1; D gene uncertain. In germline, CDR1 is KGHSH, CDR2 LQKENI. V was cut by 3 bases and J by 3 bases, with 5 bases left in between. This CDR3 is 12 amino acids long.

V gene TRBV6-6 combines with J gene TRBJ1-5; 7 bases match TRBD1. V lost 2 bases and J lost 4; bases outside the gene matches: 8. The germline V gene has CDR1 MNHNY and CDR2 SVGAGI (reference sequence). This CDR3 contains 16 residues. This CDR3 reads CASSYEGAAGNQPQHF. The CDR3 nucleotides are TGTGCCAGCAGTTACGAGGGGGCAGCAGGGAATCAGCCCCAGCATTTT.

The J gene is TRBJ1-1, the V gene TRBV19; unclear D gene. The CDR3 has 13 amino acids. V lost 4 bases and J 0 bases, leaving 6 bases between the germline ends. Per germline, CDR1 LNHDA and CDR2 SQIVND (reference sequence). The CDR3, as DNA: TGTGCCAGTAGTACTACAGTGAACACTGAAGCTTTCTTT. Translation gives CASSTTVNTEAFF.

This clone was seen at least ten times. The chain recombines TRBV9 with TRBJ2-2; no clear D. V dropped 3 bases and J dropped 0 bases, with 15 bases sitting between them. The CDR3 loop spans 17 amino acids. Per germline, CDR1 SGDLS and CDR2 YYNGEE. The CDR3 DNA is TGTGCCAGCAGCGCTCGCGTTGGAGCCTCGAACACCGGGGAGCTGTTTTTT. It translates to CASSARVGASNTGELFF.

CDR3 sequence: CASSPTRLGKLFF. The CDR3 DNA follows: TGTGCCAGCAGCCCCACGAGACTTGGAAAACTGTTTTTT. The chain combines TRBV28 with TRBJ1-4; the D is unclear. Per the germline V gene, CDR1 is MDHEN and CDR2 is SYDVKM. The CDR3 has 13 amino acids. The germline V and J ends were trimmed by 6 bases and 10 bases, with 15 bases remaining between them.

The chain has TRBV1 and TRBJ1-4. TRBV1 corresponds to a pseudogene. The CDR3 has 13 residues. CDR3 nucleotide sequence: TGCACCAGCAGCCCGCGAACGGGGGAAAAACTGTTTTTT. Amino acids: CTSSPRTGEKLFF.

The CDR3 nucleotides read TGTGCCAGCAGCTTAGTGGGGGGACTAGCATCAGACGAGCAGTACTTC. Its translation: CASSLVGGLASDEQYF. This sequence joins TRBV11-2 and TRBJ2-7, with TRBD2 matching over 9 bases. Losses at the gene ends were 1 base for V and 5 bases for J; bases not matched to a gene: 9. Germline V gene data show CDR1 as SGHAT and CDR2 as FQNNGV. The CDR3 contains 16 residues. The whole variable domain, filled in from reference TRBV11-2 and TRBJ2-7, reads EAGVAQSPRYKIIEKRQSVAFWCNPISGHATLYWYQQILGQGPKLLIQFQNNGVVDDSQLPKDRFSAERLKGVDSTLKIQPAKLEDSAVYLCASSLVGGLASDEQYFGPGTRLTVT.

The chain couples TRBV6-5 to TRBJ2-7, with D tentatively TRBD1 (7 bases). CDR1 is MNHEY, CDR2 SVGAGI, per germline. The CDR3 covers 13 residues. V was clipped by 8 bases and J by 6 bases, with 17 bases between them. The CDR3 DNA reads as TGTGCCAGCCAAGTTACAGGGGAGGCCGAGCAGTACTTC. It is translated as CASQVTGEAEQYF.

This clone was seen just once. V gene TRBV3-1 (or the pseudogene TRBV3-2) combines with J gene TRBJ2-1, with TRBD2 matching 15 bases. The CDR3 spans 16 residues. Germline loops: CDR1 LGHDT, CDR2 YNNKEL (reference sequence). The V gene end was trimmed by 0 bases and the J gene end by 9 bases; junction bases not matched to a gene: 3. DNA for the CDR3: TGTGCCAGCAGCCAAGAGGGACTAGCGGGAGGCGTTGAGCAGTTCTTC. Translating it yields CASSQEGLAGGVEQFF.

The chain carries TRBV6-5 and TRBJ1-2; D unresolved. The CDR3 consists of 15 residues. From germline, CDR1 is MNHEY and CDR2 SVGAGI. Trimming cost V 6 bases and J 1 base, with 15 bases left between them. CDR3 region: CASRVQNTLNYGYTF. CDR3 coding DNA: TGTGCCAGCAGGGTACAGAATACCCTTAACTATGGCTACACCTTC.

This clone was observed a single time. The chain joins TRBV5-1 to TRBJ2-7, with TRBD1 matching over 7 bases. Germline CDR1 and CDR2: SGHRS and YFSETQ. V shed 1 base and J 6 bases; nucleotides not matched to a gene: 10. CDR3 length equals 15 residues. CDR3 region: CASSLWETGMSEQYF. Written as DNA, the CDR3 is TGCGCCAGCAGCTTGTGGGAGACAGGGATGAGCGAGCAGTACTTC.

V usage is TRBV18 and J usage is TRBJ2-5, with D possibly matching TRBD1 (5 bases). This CDR3 is built from 14 residues. Germline V gene lookup returns CDR1 KGHSH and CDR2 LQKENI. V was shortened by 0 bases and J by 4 bases, with 9 bases between the two germline ends. The CDR3 DNA is TGTGCCAGCTCACCACCCGTCCAGGGAGAGACCCAGTACTTC. Translating gives CASSPPVQGETQYF.

V and J are TRBV6-5 and TRBJ1-4, with 7 bases lining up with TRBD1. The CDR3 runs to 14 residues. V lost 10 bases and J lost 10; bases outside the gene matches: 15. Germline assignment: CDR1 MNHEY and CDR2 SVGAGI. CDR3 loop: CATRQGGSMGKLFF. CDR3 nucleotide sequence: TGTGCCACCCGACAGGGAGGTTCGATGGGAAAACTGTTTTTT.

V usage is TRBV14 and J usage is TRBJ2-7; the match to TRBD1 covers 9 bases. The CDR3 length is 16 residues. Germline lookup yields CDR1 SGHDN and CDR2 FVKESK. V lost 1 base to trimming and J lost 4 bases; unmatched junction nucleotides: 8. CDR3 sequence: CASSQGRGTGTYEQYF. The CDR3 nucleotides read TGTGCCAGCAGCCAAGGACGAGGGACAGGGACGTACGAGCAGTACTTC.

The chain has TRBV15 and TRBJ1-2; D uncertain. Germline V CDR1 and CDR2: LNHNV, YYDKDF (reference sequence). CDR3 length: 14 amino acids. V lost 5 bases, J lost 4 bases, and 14 bases lay in between. This CDR3 is CATSDSGRFYGYTF. CDR3 coding DNA: TGTGCCACCAGCGATTCAGGTCGTTTCTATGGCTACACCTTC.

This rearrangement joins TRBV6-6 to TRBJ2-5; 12 nucleotides line up with TRBD1. The CDR3 extends over 16 amino acids. With V trimmed by 2 bases and J by 4 bases, 5 bases remained unmatched. CDR1 is MNHNY and CDR2 is SVGAGI in the germline V gene (reference sequence). DNA of the CDR3: TGTGCCAGCAGTTACGAGGGGACAGGGGGCGGAGAGACCCAGTACTTC. This translates into CASSYEGTGGGETQYF.

The V and J genes are TRBV7-2 and TRBJ1-2, with a weak D call TRBD1 (6 bases). From germline, CDR1 is SGHTA and CDR2 FQGNSA. The CDR3 covers 15 residues. V lost 0 bases to trimming and J lost 8 bases, with 16 bases between them. The CDR3 DNA sequence: TGTGCCAGCAGCTTAGCGGGAAACAGGGTTCAAGGCTACACCTTC. It encodes CASSLAGNRVQGYTF.

V and J are TRBV27 and TRBJ1-5; D possibly corresponds to TRBD1 (6 bases). The CDR3 is 14 amino acids. The V gene's germline CDR1 is MNHEY and CDR2 SMNVEV (reference sequence). Trimming cost V 3 bases and J 6 bases, with 12 bases left between them. CDR3 amino acids: CASSLTGTRQPQHF. The CDR3 nucleotides are TGTGCCAGCAGTTTGACAGGCACTCGTCAGCCCCAGCATTTT.

The chain links TRBV18 to TRBJ2-3, with 8 bases that match TRBD1. The CDR3 covers 16 residues. V shed 4 bases and J 3 bases; nucleotides not matched to a gene: 9. Germline V gives CDR1 KGHSH, CDR2 LQKENI. CDR3 sequence reads: CASSLGLDRATDTQYF. CDR3 nucleotide sequence: TGTGCCAGCTCACTCGGGTTGGACAGGGCAACAGATACGCAGTATTTT.

V gene TRBV6-5 combines with J gene TRBJ1-5; 11 nucleotides line up with TRBD1. The CDR3 is 14 residues long. V was pared by 8 bases and J by 4 bases, with 4 bases of the junction left unmatched. The germline CDR1 and CDR2 sequences are MNHEY and SVGAGI. The CDR3 reads CASGGQGANQPQHF. The CDR3 region has the DNA TGTGCCAGCGGAGGACAGGGGGCTAATCAGCCCCAGCATTTT.

The chain links TRBV4-2 to TRBJ2-7, with a tentative D call TRBD2 (6 bases). V was pared by 3 bases and J by 1 base, with 16 bases between. The CDR3 has 16 amino acids. Germline CDR1 LGHNA, CDR2 YNFKEQ. The CDR3 DNA follows: TGTGCCAGCAGCCATCTCTCGGGACTGGGATCCTACGAGCAGTACTTC. It codes for CASSHLSGLGSYEQYF.

The chain is built from TRBV10-3 and TRBJ2-7; possibly TRBD1 for D (6 bases). V gave up 6 bases and J gave up 6 bases, with 15 bases separating them. The CDR3 consists of 13 residues. Germline lookup yields CDR1 ENHRY and CDR2 SYGVKD. The CDR3: CAISARQEAEQYF. The CDR3 DNA follows: TGTGCCATCAGCGCTCGACAGGAGGCCGAGCAGTACTTC.

Points on this clone: The identical CDR3 is also encoded by other nucleotide sequences in the sample. The chain uses TRBV4-1 and TRBJ2-2; 11 bases fit TRBD2. CDR1 and CDR2 (germline): MGHRA, YSYEKL. This CDR3 is 17 amino acids long. The J segment lost 3 bases and the V segment lost 1 base, leaving 4 bases of the junction unmatched. The CDR3 is CASSQASGLADTGELFF. CDR3 DNA: TGCGCCAGCAGCCAAGCGTCGGGACTAGCGGACACCGGGGAGCTGTTTTTT.